This T cell receptor beta chain was identified in a study of shared clonotypes between healthy human individuals. The CDR3 is made up of 13 amino acids. V lost 2 bases, J lost 8 bases, and 10 bases lay in between. From germline, CDR1 is LNHDA and CDR2 SQIVND (reference sequence). Comments on this clone: The target antigen is unknown.

None of the donors, who were healthy HIV-negative adults, had recently had acute infections or vaccinations. Overall study findings and caveats: Between a handful of donors, naive CD4 clonotypes were shared at a level of about 5%.

Measured with immunoSEQ multiplex PCR; TCRdb has only the in-frame clones, and not every one. The sample has about 380,000 clones; 90% to 97% are singletons. This TCR was recovered from a man younger than 45 in good health. The genes are TRBV19 and TRBJ2-1; perhaps TRBD1 as D (6 bases). The source material was memory CD8+ T cells sorted from blood. Subset given: CD45RO+ cells pooled with CCR7-negative TemRA cells. CDR3 loop: CASSIQGWDEQFF. As DNA, the CDR3 is TGTGCCAGTAGTATACAGGGGTGGGATGAGCAGTTCTTC.